This T cell receptor beta chain is drawn from a study of human T cells and chemical hapten exposure. Turning to the study itself: Diphenylcyclopropenone was applied weekly to patients' scalps across the roughly 23-week study. Patch tests applied 0.01% DPC to the upper back and were scored after 6 days.

Between the trimmed V and J ends, which lost 6 bases and 0 bases, there was a span of 9 bases. Germline lookup yields CDR1 SQVTM and CDR2 ANQGSEA. The CDR3 runs to 12 residues. Unique molecular identifiers were attached to individual cDNA molecules during library preparation. TCRdb recomputed calls from the RACE reads with MiXCR, one row per CDR3 protein. The sample yields 50,000 or so distinct CDR3 sequences, 8% to 10% seen once. Time point defined: patch test 3, about 24 weeks after DPC sensitization. Treatment described: therapeutic diphenylcyclopropenone sensitization with weekly scalp DPC. The clonotype comes from a woman aged 40-49 years with alopecia areata. Some clones in this sample may be carry-over from other donors' samples. V gene TRBV29-1 combines with J gene TRBJ2-7; D is perhaps TRBD1 or TRBD2 (6 bases each). The material sequenced was whole blood, taken in connection with sensitization to the hapten diphenylcyclopropenone (DPC). In DNA, the CDR3 is TGCAGCGTCCCGGGGGCCTCCTACGAGCAGTACTTC. Translated, it gives CSVPGASYEQYF.